This T cell receptor beta chain was identified during a study of shared clonotypes between healthy human individuals. Every contributor of samples was a Caucasian grown-up residing in Nashville, Tennessee. Investigators divided CD4+ cells into CD45RA+ naive and CD45RA-negative memory subsets. This CDR3 spans 13 amino acids. The V gene's germline CDR1 is SGHVS and CDR2 FQNEAQ. Trimming took 5 bases from V and 1 from J, leaving 7 bases between them. Points on this clone: The sample holds other DNA sequences that translate to the same CDR3.

Profiled with immunoSEQ multiplex PCR; TCRdb holds only in-frame clones, not every one. In the table there are roughly 2.6 million clones, 90% to 95% of which are singletons. This sequence originates from a man between 18 and 35 years old in good health. The material sequenced was naive CD4+ T cells sorted from blood. Subset of the sample: CD45RA+ positively selected. V usage is TRBV7-8 and J usage is TRBJ2-3; D remains unclear. The CDR3 is CASSPSGTDTQYF. The CDR3 DNA is TGTGCCAGCAGCCCCTCGGGCACAGATACGCAGTATTTT.